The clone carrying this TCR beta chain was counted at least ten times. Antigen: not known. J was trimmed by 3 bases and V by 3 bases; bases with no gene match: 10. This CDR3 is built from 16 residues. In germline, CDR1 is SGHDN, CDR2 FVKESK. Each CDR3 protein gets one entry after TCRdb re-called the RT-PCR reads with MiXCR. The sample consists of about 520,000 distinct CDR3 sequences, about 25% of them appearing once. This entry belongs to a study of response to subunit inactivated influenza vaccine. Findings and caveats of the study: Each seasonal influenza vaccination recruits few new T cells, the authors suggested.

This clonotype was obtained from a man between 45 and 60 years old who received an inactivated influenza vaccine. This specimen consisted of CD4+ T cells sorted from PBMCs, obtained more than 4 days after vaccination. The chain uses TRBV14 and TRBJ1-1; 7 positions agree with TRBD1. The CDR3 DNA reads TGTGCCAGCAGCCAGTATATAGGACAGGCGGACACTGAAGCTTTCTTT. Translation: CASSQYIGQADTEAFF. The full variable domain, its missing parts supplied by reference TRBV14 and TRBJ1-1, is EAGVTQFPSHSVIEKGQTVTLRCDPISGHDNLYWYRRVMGKEIKFLLHFVKESKQDESGMPNNRFLAERTGGTYSTLKVQPAELEDSGVYFCASSQYIGQADTEAFFGQGTRLTVV.